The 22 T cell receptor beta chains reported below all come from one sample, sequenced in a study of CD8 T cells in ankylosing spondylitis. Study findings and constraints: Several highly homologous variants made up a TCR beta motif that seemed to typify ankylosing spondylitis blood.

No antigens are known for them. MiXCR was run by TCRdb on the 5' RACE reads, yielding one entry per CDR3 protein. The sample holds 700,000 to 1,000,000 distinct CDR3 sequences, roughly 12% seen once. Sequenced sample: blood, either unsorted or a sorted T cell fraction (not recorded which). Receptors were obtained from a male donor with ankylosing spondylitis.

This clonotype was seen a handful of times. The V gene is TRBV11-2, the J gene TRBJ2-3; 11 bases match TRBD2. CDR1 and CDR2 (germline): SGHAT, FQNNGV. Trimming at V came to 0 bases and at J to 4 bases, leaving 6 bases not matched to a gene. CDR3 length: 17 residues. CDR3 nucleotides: TGTGCCAGCAGCTTAGATTTGCTAGCGGGAGGATCAGATACGCAGTATTTT. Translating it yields CASSLDLLAGGSDTQYF.

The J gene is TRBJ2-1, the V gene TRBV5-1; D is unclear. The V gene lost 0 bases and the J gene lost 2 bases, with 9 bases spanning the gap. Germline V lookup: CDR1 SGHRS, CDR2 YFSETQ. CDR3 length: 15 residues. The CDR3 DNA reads TGCGCCAGCAGCTTGGGTGCGCCTACCTACAATGAGCAGTTCTTC. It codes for CASSLGAPTYNEQFF.

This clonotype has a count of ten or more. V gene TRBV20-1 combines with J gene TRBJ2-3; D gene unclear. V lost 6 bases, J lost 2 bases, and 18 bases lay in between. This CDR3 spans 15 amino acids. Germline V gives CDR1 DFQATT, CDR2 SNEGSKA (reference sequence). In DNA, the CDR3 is TGCAGTGCCCACCCCTACTTGACTTACACAGATACGCAGTATTTT. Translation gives CSAHPYLTYTDTQYF.

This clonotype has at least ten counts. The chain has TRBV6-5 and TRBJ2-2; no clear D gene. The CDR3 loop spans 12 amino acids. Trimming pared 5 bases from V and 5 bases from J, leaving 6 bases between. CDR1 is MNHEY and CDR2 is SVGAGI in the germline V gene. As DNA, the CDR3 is TGTGCCAGCAGTCGGGTGACCGGGGAGCTGTTTTTT. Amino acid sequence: CASSRVTGELFF.

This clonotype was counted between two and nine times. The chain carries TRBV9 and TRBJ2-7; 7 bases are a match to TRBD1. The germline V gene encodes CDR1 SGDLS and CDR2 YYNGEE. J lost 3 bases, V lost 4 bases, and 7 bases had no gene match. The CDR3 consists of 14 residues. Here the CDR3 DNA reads TGTGCCAGCAGCTCCACCGGACAGGTCTACGAGCAGTACTTC. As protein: CASSSTGQVYEQYF.

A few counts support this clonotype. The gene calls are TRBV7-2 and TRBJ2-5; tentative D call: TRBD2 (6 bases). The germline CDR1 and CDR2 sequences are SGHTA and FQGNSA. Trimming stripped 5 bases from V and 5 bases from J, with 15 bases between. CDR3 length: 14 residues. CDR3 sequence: CASSLGMTRETQYF. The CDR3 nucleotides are TGTGCCAGCAGCCTGGGGATGACTAGGGAGACCCAGTACTTC.

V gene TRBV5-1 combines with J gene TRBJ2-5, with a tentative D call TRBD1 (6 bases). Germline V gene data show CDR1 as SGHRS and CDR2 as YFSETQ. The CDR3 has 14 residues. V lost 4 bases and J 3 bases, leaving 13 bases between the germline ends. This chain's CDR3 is CASSIQGDEETQYF. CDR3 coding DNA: TGCGCCAGCAGCATACAGGGAGATGAAGAGACCCAGTACTTC.

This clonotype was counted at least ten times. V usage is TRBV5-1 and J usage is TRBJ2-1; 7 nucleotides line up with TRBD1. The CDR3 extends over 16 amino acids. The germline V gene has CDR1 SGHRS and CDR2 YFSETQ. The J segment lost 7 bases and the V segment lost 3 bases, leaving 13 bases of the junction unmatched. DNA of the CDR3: TGCGCCAGCAGCTCGCAGCCCAACAGGGGCGATAATGAGCAGTTCTTC. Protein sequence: CASSSQPNRGDNEQFF. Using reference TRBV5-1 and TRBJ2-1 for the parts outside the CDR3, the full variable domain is KAGVTQTPRYLIKTRGQQVTLSCSPISGHRSVSWYQQTPGQGLQFLFEYFSETQRNKGNFPGRFSGRQFSNSRSEMNVSTLELGDSALYLCASSSQPNRGDNEQFFGPGTRLTVL.

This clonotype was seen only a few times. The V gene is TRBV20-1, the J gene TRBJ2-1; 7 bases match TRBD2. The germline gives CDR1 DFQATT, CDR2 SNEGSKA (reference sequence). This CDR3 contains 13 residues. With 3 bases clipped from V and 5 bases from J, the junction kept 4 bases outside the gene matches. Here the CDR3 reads CSARAGVHNEQFF. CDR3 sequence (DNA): TGCAGTGCTAGGGCGGGAGTCCACAATGAGCAGTTCTTC.

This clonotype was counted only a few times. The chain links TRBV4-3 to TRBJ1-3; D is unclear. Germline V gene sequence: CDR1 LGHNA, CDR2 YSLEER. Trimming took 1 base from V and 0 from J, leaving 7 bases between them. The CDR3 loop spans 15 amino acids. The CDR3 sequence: CASSQGYDSGNTIYF. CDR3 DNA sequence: TGCGCCAGCAGCCAAGGCTATGACTCTGGAAACACCATATATTTT.

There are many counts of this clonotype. CDR3 protein: CASSFAGVSTDTQYF. The CDR3 nucleotides are TGCGCCAGCAGCTTTGCCGGGGTCAGCACAGATACGCAGTATTTT. The rearrangement links TRBV5-1 to TRBJ2-3; D might be TRBD2 (5 bases). V was cut by 2 bases and J by 0 bases, with 10 bases left in between. Germline loops: CDR1 SGHRS, CDR2 YFSETQ. The CDR3 has 15 amino acids.

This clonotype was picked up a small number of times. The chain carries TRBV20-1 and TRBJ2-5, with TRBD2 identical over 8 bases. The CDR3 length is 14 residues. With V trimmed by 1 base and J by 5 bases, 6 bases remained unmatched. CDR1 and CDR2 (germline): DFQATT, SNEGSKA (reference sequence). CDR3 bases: TGCAGTGCTAGAGTGCGAACGGGGGGGGAGACCCAGTACTTC. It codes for CSARVRTGGETQYF.

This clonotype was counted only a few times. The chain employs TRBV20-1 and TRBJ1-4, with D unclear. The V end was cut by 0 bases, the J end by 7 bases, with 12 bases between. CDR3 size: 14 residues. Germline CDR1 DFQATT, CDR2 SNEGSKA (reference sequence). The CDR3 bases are TGCAGTGCTAGAGATCCCTTACCCCTTGAAAAACTGTTTTTT. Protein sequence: CSARDPLPLEKLFF.

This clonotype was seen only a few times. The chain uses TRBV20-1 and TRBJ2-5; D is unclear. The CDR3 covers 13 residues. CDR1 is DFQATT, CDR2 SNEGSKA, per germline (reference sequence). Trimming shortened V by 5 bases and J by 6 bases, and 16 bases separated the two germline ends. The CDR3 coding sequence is TGCAGTGCTGTGGAAAGGGTCAGGAAGACCCAGTACTTC. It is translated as CSAVERVRKTQYF.

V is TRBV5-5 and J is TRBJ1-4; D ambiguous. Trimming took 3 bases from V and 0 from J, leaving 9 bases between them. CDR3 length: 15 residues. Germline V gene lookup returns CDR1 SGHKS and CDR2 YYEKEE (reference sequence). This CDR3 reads CASSSHAATNEKLFF. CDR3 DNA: TGTGCCAGCAGCTCTCACGCTGCAACTAATGAAAAACTGTTTTTT.

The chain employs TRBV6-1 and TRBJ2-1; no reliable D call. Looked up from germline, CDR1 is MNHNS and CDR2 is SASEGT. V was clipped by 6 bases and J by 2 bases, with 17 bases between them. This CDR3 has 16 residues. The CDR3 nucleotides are TGTGCCAGCAGCCCAAGGAGAAGGCAGCCCTACAATGAGCAGTTCTTC. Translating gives CASSPRRRQPYNEQFF.

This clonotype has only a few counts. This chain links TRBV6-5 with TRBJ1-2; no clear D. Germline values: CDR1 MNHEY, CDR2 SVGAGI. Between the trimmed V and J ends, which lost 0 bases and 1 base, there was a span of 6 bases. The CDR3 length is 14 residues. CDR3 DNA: TGTGCCAGCAGTTACTCGATCCTTAACTATGGCTACACCTTC. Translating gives CASSYSILNYGYTF.

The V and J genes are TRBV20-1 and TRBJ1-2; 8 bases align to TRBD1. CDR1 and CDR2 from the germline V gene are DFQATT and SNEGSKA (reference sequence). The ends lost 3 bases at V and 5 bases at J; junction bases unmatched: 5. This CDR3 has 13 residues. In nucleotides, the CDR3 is TGCAGTGCTAGCAGGGACAGGCAATATGGCTACACCTTC. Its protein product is CSASRDRQYGYTF.

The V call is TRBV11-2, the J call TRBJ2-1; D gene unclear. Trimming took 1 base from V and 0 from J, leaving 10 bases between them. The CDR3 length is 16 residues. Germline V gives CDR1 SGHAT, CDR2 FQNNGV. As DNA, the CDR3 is TGTGCCAGCAGCTTAGCGTTAGCACCCTCCTACAATGAGCAGTTCTTC. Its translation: CASSLALAPSYNEQFF.

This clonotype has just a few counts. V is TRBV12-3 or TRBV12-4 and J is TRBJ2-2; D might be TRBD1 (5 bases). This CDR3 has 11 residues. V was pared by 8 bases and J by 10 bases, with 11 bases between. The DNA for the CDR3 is TGTGCCAGCGGACCAGGGTCGGAGCTGTTTTTT. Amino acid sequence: CASGPGSELFF.

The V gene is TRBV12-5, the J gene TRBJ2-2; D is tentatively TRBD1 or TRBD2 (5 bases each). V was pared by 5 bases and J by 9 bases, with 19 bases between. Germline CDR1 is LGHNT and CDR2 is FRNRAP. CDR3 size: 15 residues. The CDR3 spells CASGAGTADTRELFF. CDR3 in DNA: TGTGCTAGTGGTGCCGGGACGGCTGATACAAGGGAGCTGTTTTTT.

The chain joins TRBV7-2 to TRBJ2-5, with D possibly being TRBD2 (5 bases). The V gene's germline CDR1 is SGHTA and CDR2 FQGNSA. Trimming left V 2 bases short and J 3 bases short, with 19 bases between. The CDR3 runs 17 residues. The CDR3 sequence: CASSLSDRGWMEETQYF. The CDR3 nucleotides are TGTGCCAGCAGCTTAAGTGACCGAGGGTGGATGGAAGAGACCCAGTACTTC. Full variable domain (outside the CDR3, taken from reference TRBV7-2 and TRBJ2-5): GAGVSQSPSNKVTEKGKDVELRCDPISGHTALYWYRQSLGQGLEFLIYFQGNSAPDKSGLPSDRFSAERTGGSVSTLTIQRTQQEDSAVYLCASSLSDRGWMEETQYFGPGTRLLVL.